This paragraph covers one T cell receptor (beta chain) sequence. What it recognizes is unknown. PCR primers comprised 60 Vbeta and 13 Jbeta primers. The table came from immunoSEQ multiplex PCR; TCRdb's copy has only in-frame clones and leaves some out. The sample has under 150,000 clones; around 80% are singletons. The sample comes from a study of cytomegalovirus exposure and HLA in healthy donors. Study findings and constraints: Only CMV serostatus was available as immune exposure information.

Sample: PBMCs. The sequence came from a man in his forties or fifties in good health and CMV-seronegative.

The DNA of the CDR3 is TGCGCCAGCAGCCAAGATCTCGCGGCAGGCAATCAGCCCCAGCATTTT. It yields the protein CASSQDLAAGNQPQHF. V is TRBV4-1 and J is TRBJ1-5; D not certain. V was clipped by 0 bases and J by 2 bases, with 11 bases between them. Germline V gene sequence: CDR1 MGHRA, CDR2 YSYEKL. The CDR3 runs 16 residues.